Presented here are 4 T cell receptor beta chains from one specimen sequenced in a study of OX40 agonist ivuxolimab in advanced cancers. Repertoires were generated with immunoSEQ multiplex PCR, while TCRdb's copy carries only in-frame clones and drops some. The sample includes more than 80,000 clones, about nine tenths seen only once; the top ten take around 1.8%. Material: CD4+ or CD8+ T cells sorted from blood, obtained in a trial of the OX40 agonist ivuxolimab. The origin of the receptors is an adult with an advanced solid tumor such as melanoma, head and neck, liver or kidney cancer.

J is TRBJ1-1 and V is TRBV11-2; TRBD1 might be the D (5 bases). Germline V gene lookup returns CDR1 SGHAT and CDR2 FQNNGV. Trimming stripped 3 bases from V and 2 bases from J, with 13 bases between. The CDR3 runs 15 residues. The DNA for the CDR3 is TGTGCCAGCAGCTTCTCCGGGACTCCTAACACTGAAGCTTTCTTT. Translation gives CASSFSGTPNTEAFF.

The chain uses TRBV9 and TRBJ2-1, with 11 bases identical to TRBD1. CDR3 length: 16 amino acids. The germline CDR1 and CDR2 sequences are SGDLS and YYNGEE. The V segment lost 2 bases and the J segment 5 bases; nucleotides outside the gene matches: 6. CDR3 coding DNA: TGTGCCAGCAGCGTTGGTGGGGGACAGGGGGACAATGAGCAGTTCTTC. Encoded protein: CASSVGGGQGDNEQFF.

The chain uses TRBV5-5 and TRBJ1-5; TRBD1 is a possible D gene (6 bases). The V end was cut by 2 bases, the J end by 3 bases, with 15 bases between. This CDR3 is built from 16 residues. Germline lookup yields CDR1 SGHKS and CDR2 YYEKEE (reference sequence). This CDR3 is CASSFSGALANQPQHF. The CDR3 DNA is TGTGCCAGCAGCTTTTCAGGGGCTCTTGCCAATCAGCCCCAGCATTTT.

This clone showed up just once. This chain connects TRBV18 to TRBJ1-1; a weak D match, TRBD1 (6 bases). V was trimmed by 3 bases and J by 0 bases, leaving 14 bases between them. The V gene's germline CDR1 is KGHSH and CDR2 LQKENI. The CDR3 runs to 16 residues. CDR3 sequence (DNA): TGTGCCAGCTCACCGGGGGGCGGAGGGGTGAACACTGAAGCTTTCTTT. The encoded protein is CASSPGGGGVNTEAFF. Full variable domain (missing parts from reference TRBV18 and TRBJ1-1): NAGVMQNPRHLVRRRGQEARLRCSPMKGHSHVYWYRQLPEEGLKFMVYLQKENIIDESGMPKERFSAEFPKEGPSILRIQQVVRGDSAAYFCASSPGGGGVNTEAFFGQGTRLTVV.